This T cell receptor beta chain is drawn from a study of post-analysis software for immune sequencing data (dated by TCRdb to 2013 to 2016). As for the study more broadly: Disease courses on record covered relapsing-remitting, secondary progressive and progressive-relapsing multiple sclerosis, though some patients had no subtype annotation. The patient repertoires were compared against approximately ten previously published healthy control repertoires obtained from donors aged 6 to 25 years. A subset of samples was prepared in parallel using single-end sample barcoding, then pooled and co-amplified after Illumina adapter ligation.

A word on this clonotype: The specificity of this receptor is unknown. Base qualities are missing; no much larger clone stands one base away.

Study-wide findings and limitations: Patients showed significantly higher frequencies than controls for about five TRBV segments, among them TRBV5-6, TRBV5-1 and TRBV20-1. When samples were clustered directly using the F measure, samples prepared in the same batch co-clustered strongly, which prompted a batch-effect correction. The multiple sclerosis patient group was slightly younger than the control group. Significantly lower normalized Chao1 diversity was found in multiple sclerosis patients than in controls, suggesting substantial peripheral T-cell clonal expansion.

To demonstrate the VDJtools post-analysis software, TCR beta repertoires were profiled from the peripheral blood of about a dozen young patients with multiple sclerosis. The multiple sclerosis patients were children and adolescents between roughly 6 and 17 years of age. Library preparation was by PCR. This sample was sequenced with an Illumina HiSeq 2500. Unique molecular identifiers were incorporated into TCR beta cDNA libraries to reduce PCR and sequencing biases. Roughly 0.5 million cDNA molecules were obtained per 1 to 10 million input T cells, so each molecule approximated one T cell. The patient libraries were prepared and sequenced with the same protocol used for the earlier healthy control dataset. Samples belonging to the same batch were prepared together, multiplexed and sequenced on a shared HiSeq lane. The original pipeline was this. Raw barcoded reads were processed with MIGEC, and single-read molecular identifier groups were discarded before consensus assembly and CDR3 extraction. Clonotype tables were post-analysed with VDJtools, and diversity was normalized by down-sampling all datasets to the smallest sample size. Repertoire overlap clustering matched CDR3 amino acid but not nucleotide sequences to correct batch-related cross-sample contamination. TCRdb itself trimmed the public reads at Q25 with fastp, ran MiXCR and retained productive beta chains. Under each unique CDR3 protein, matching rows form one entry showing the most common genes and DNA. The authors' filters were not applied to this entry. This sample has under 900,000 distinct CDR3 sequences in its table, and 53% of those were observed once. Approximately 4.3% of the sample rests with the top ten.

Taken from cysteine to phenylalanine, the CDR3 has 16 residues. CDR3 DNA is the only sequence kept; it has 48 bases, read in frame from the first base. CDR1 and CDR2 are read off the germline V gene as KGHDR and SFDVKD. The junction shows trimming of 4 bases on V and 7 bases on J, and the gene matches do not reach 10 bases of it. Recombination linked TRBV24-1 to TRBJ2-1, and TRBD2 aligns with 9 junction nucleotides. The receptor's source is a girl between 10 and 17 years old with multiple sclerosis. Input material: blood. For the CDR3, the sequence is CATSDSGLAWGNEQFF. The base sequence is TGTGCCACCAGTGACTCCGGACTAGCGTGGGGAAATGAGCAGTTCTTC.